The 30 T cell receptor beta chains given below trace back to one sample, sequenced in a study of T-cell reconstitution after alpha-beta-depleted transplantation in children. Study-wide results and caveats: Most T-cell counts and diversity one year after the transplant came from T cells that were newly produced.

During its preparation, the TCRbeta library received unique molecular identifiers. From the PCR reads, TCRdb called clonotypes with MiXCR, one entry per CDR3 protein. The data contain hundreds of thousands of distinct CDR3 sequences, roughly 8.2% of them singletons. Antigens for these TCRs are unknown. Sample: peripheral blood, taken 360 days after TCRalphabeta/CD19-depleted stem cell transplant. These receptors came from a female patient aged 2 to 10 who had a stem cell transplant for Fanconi anemia, so the T cells may come from the graft donor.

This clonotype was counted many times. This chain uses TRBV27 with TRBJ2-1, with 12 nucleotides matching TRBD2. The V and J ends lost 3 bases and 9 bases, in that order; junction bases with no gene match: 9. Germline lookup yields CDR1 MNHEY and CDR2 SMNVEV (reference sequence). The CDR3 is 16 amino acids. The CDR3 region is CASSFSSGRADGEQFF. CDR3 DNA sequence: TGTGCCAGCAGTTTCTCTAGCGGGAGGGCCGATGGTGAGCAGTTCTTC.

This clonotype was seen many times. The rearrangement uses TRBV12-3 or TRBV12-4 and TRBJ2-1, with 14 bases that match TRBD2. With V trimmed by 1 base and J by 2 bases, 10 bases remained unmatched. The CDR3 is made up of 20 amino acids. The CDR3 DNA reads as TGTGCCAGCAGTTTAGTAGGACTAGCGGGGGGATCGAGACCCTACAATGAGCAGTTCTTC. This translates into CASSLVGLAGGSRPYNEQFF.

Many counts were recorded for this clonotype. The CDR3 nucleotides are TGTGCCAGCAGCAAAGTCCCGACGGGGGGCCAGTACTTC. Its translation: CASSKVPTGGQYF. The chain carries TRBV21-1 and TRBJ2-5; TRBD1 is taken as the D call from the table, unchecked against the DNA. TRBV21-1 is assigned pseudogene status. The CDR3 runs 13 residues.

The table lists this clonotype with many counts. The chain has TRBV12-3 or TRBV12-4 and TRBJ1-1; D not resolved. V dropped 7 bases and J dropped 4 bases, with 7 bases sitting between them. This CDR3 contains 11 residues. CDR3 bases: TGTGCCAGCACCTTCGCCACTGAAGCTTTCTTT. The encoded protein is CASTFATEAFF.

Of note for this clonotype: Since a much larger clone is just one base distant, this may be a read error. This chain links TRBV20-1 with TRBJ2-2; 7 bases agree with TRBD2. This CDR3 comprises 13 residues. Germline V CDR1 and CDR2: DFQATT, SNEGSKA (reference sequence). The V segment lost 7 bases and the J segment 4 bases; nucleotides outside the gene matches: 6. The CDR3, as DNA: TGCAGTGAACTAGCGCGACTCACCGGGGAGCTGTTTTTT. Translating gives CSELARLTGELFF.

This clonotype was detected a few times. The gene calls are TRBV5-1 and TRBJ2-3; the match to TRBD2 covers 8 bases. The CDR3 covers 14 residues. Germline values: CDR1 SGHRS, CDR2 YFSETQ. Trimming took 7 bases from V and 4 from J; bases not matched to a gene: 8. The DNA of the CDR3 is TGCGCCAGCTCCCGGGGGGGGGCCGCAGATACGCAGTATTTT. Residues: CASSRGGAADTQYF.

This clonotype showed up many times. V usage is TRBV29-1 and J usage is TRBJ2-3; D gene ambiguous. Germline lookup yields CDR1 SQVTM and CDR2 ANQGSEA. Trimming shortened V by 8 bases and J by 0 bases, and 6 bases separated the two germline ends. This CDR3 is built from 11 residues. The DNA for the CDR3 is TGCAGCTGGGTTAGCACAGATACGCAGTATTTT. Translation: CSWVSTDTQYF.

There are many counts of this clonotype. The chain couples TRBV6-1 to TRBJ1-1, with a tentative D call TRBD1 (5 bases). V was clipped by 8 bases and J by 3 bases, with 16 bases between them. There are 14 residues in the CDR3. CDR1 is MNHNS, CDR2 SASEGT, per germline. DNA for the CDR3: TGTGCCAGCGGCGAAAGGGGCGGGTACACTGAAGCTTTCTTT. It encodes CASGERGGYTEAFF.

This clonotype was seen at least ten times. This chain links TRBV28 with TRBJ2-3; 14 nucleotides align to TRBD2. The CDR3 runs 18 residues. Trimming took 3 bases from V and 2 from J; bases not matched to a gene: 7. Germline assignment: CDR1 MDHEN and CDR2 SYDVKM. The DNA of the CDR3 is TGTGCCAGCAGTTTTTGGACTAGCGGGGGGCCCCACACAGATACGCAGTATTTT. It yields the protein CASSFWTSGGPHTDTQYF.

V gene TRBV6-2 or TRBV6-3 combines with J gene TRBJ2-2; the D is unclear. The V gene lost 2 bases and the J gene lost 5 bases, with 24 bases spanning the gap. The germline CDR1 and CDR2 sequences are MNHEY and SVGEGT. The CDR3 is 19 residues long. The CDR3 protein is CASSYVLRMPRTRTGELFF. As DNA, the CDR3 is TGTGCCAGCAGTTACGTTCTGCGGATGCCCCGAACGAGGACCGGGGAGCTGTTTTTT.

V gene TRBV7-2 combines with J gene TRBJ1-6; D is uncertain. V was clipped by 4 bases and J by 13 bases, with 14 bases between them. Germline V gene lookup returns CDR1 SGHTA and CDR2 FQGNSA. This CDR3 has 13 residues. The CDR3 DNA reads TGTGCCAGCAGCTCTTCTTTGATCCGGCCCCTCCACTTT. It yields the protein CASSSSLIRPLHF.

CDR3 residues: CASSPPSTGGRSYEQYF. The CDR3 nucleotides are TGTGCCAGCTCACCACCGTCGACAGGGGGCCGTTCCTACGAGCAGTACTTC. The rearrangement joins TRBV18 to TRBJ2-7; TRBD1 agrees at 10 bases. The CDR3 is made up of 17 amino acids. Germline V gene sequence: CDR1 KGHSH, CDR2 LQKENI. Trimming removed 0 bases from V and 1 base from J; junction bases left unmatched: 6.

The V and J genes are TRBV7-3 and TRBJ2-1, with 8 bases matching TRBD2. This CDR3 is 16 amino acids long. Unmatched junction bases numbered 8, after V lost 5 bases and J lost 2 bases. Germline values: CDR1 SGHTA, CDR2 FQGTGA. CDR3 amino acids: CASSRSAGEAYNEQFF. The CDR3 DNA sequence: TGTGCCAGCAGCCGCTCAGCGGGAGAAGCCTACAATGAGCAGTTCTTC.

This clonotype was observed a handful of times. The chain joins TRBV11-2 to TRBJ2-1; tentative D call: TRBD2 (6 bases). Trimming took off 5 bases at V and 7 bases at J, with 9 bases between the two ends. This CDR3 has 12 amino acids. The germline V gene encodes CDR1 SGHAT and CDR2 FQNNGV. The CDR3 sequence is CASSRLANEQFF. CDR3 in DNA: TGTGCCAGCAGCCGCCTAGCGAATGAGCAGTTCTTC.

This clonotype was recorded at least ten times. Compared with germline, one end of the junction differs, possibly owing to a read error. V usage is TRBV5-1 and J usage is TRBJ2-5; no clear D. Germline values: CDR1 SGHRS, CDR2 YFSETQ. This CDR3 has 13 amino acids. CDR3: CASSLGPQETQYF. The CDR3 DNA sequence: TGTGCCAGCAGTTTAGGACCGCAAGAGACCCAGTACTTC.

This rearrangement joins TRBV20-1 to TRBJ1-4; TRBD1 is a possible D gene (6 bases). V was shortened by 3 bases and J by 8 bases, with 13 bases between the two germline ends. The CDR3 consists of 13 residues. The V gene's germline CDR1 is DFQATT and CDR2 SNEGSKA (reference sequence). CDR3 nucleotide sequence: TGCAGTGCTAGGCCGGGACACCTGGAAAAACTGTTTTTT. Translating it yields CSARPGHLEKLFF.

This clonotype was recorded a few times. V and J are TRBV3-1 and TRBJ2-5; maybe TRBD2 (6 bases). The V gene's germline CDR1 is LGHDT and CDR2 YNNKEL (reference sequence). CDR3 size: 13 residues. V was trimmed by 3 bases and J by 4 bases, leaving 9 bases between them. DNA of the CDR3: TGTGCCAGCAGCCATAGAGCGGGAGAGACCCAGTACTTC. This codes for CASSHRAGETQYF.

This clonotype showed up many times. The rearrangement joins TRBV6-7 to TRBJ2-1; TRBD2 aligns across 13 bases. TRBV6-7 is treated as an ORF (open reading frame) with a function not yet certain. The CDR3 is made up of 19 amino acids. The V segment lost 3 bases and the J segment 3 bases; nucleotides outside the gene matches: 11. CDR3 residues: CASSYSPGLAGAIYNEQFF. CDR3 DNA sequence: TGTGCCAGCAGTTATTCTCCCGGACTAGCGGGAGCCATCTACAATGAGCAGTTCTTC.

V gene TRBV7-9 combines with J gene TRBJ1-5; a possible D gene is TRBD1 (5 bases). The CDR3 length is 12 residues. The germline V and J ends were trimmed by 8 bases and 5 bases, with 10 bases remaining between them. Germline values: CDR1 SEHNR, CDR2 FQNEAQ (reference sequence). The CDR3 bases are TGTGCCAGCTCAGGGTCGGATCAGCCCCAGCATTTT. This encodes CASSGSDQPQHF.

This clonotype was counted ten times or more. The chain recombines TRBV12-3 or TRBV12-4 with TRBJ1-3; no clear D. Trimming removed 8 bases from V and 8 bases from J, with 22 bases in between. This CDR3 comprises 15 residues. CDR3 sequence reads: CASVLNQPLEDTIYF. The CDR3 DNA is TGTGCCAGCGTATTAAACCAGCCGCTTGAAGACACCATATATTTT.

This clonotype was seen many times. V usage is TRBV28 and J usage is TRBJ1-5, with 7 bases fitting TRBD1. Trimming took 3 bases from V and 5 from J; bases not matched to a gene: 7. The CDR3 totals 15 residues. Germline V gene data show CDR1 as MDHEN and CDR2 as SYDVKM. The CDR3 bases are TGTGCCAGCAGTTTTCCTGACAGGGCGGATCAGCCCCAGCATTTT. Residues: CASSFPDRADQPQHF.

This clonotype was recorded many times. The rearrangement links TRBV10-1 to TRBJ2-7; 7 positions match TRBD2. J lost 3 bases, V lost 0 bases, and 8 bases had no gene match. Germline CDR1 reads WNHNN; CDR2 reads SYGVQD (reference sequence). CDR3 length: 16 residues. The CDR3 reads CASSESRASGIYEQYF. The CDR3 bases are TGCGCCAGCAGTGAGTCGCGGGCTAGCGGTATCTACGAGCAGTACTTC.

This clonotype was observed many times. V usage is TRBV10-2 and J usage is TRBJ2-7, with D possibly TRBD1 on 5 matching bases. The CDR3 spans 13 residues. Germline assignment: CDR1 WSHSY and CDR2 SAAADI. V shed 7 bases and J shed 0 bases, with 10 bases lying between them. The CDR3 bases are TGCGCCAGCACCCTGACAGTCTCCTACGAGCAGTACTTC. It yields the protein CASTLTVSYEQYF.

This clonotype was recorded at least ten times. The chain employs TRBV4-2 and TRBJ2-3, with 12 positions matching TRBD2. The CDR3 length is 19 residues. V was pared by 5 bases and J by 0 bases, with 12 bases of the junction left unmatched. Germline V lookup: CDR1 LGHNA, CDR2 YNFKEQ. CDR3 protein: CASSTGLAGWAVSTDTQYF. The CDR3 DNA reads as TGTGCCAGCAGCACCGGACTAGCGGGGTGGGCGGTGAGCACAGATACGCAGTATTTT.

This clonotype was seen repeatedly, ten times or more. J is TRBJ2-3 and V is TRBV25-1; TRBD1 agrees at 8 bases. J was trimmed by 3 bases and V by 10 bases; bases with no gene match: 6. The germline V gene encodes CDR1 MGHDK and CDR2 SYGVNS. The CDR3 extends over 13 amino acids. CDR3: CAKRQGMTDTQYF. CDR3 DNA sequence: TGTGCCAAGCGACAGGGGATGACAGATACGCAGTATTTT.

The chain uses TRBV7-8 and TRBJ1-5; 10 bases align to TRBD1. The CDR3 is 19 amino acids. V lost 1 base, J lost 0 bases, and 9 bases stayed unmatched. The germline CDR1 and CDR2 sequences are SGHVS and FQNEAQ. The CDR3 reads CASSLVEGQGEVSNQPQHF. The CDR3 DNA follows: TGTGCCAGCAGCTTAGTTGAAGGACAGGGGGAGGTTAGCAATCAGCCCCAGCATTTT. Drawing the rest from reference TRBV7-8 and TRBJ1-5, the complete variable domain is GAGVSQSPRYKVAKRGQDVALRCDPISGHVSLFWYQQALGQGPEFLTYFQNEAQLDKSGLPSDRFFAERPEGSVSTLKIQRTQQEDSAVYLCASSLVEGQGEVSNQPQHFGDGTRLSIL.

The rearrangement uses TRBV20-1 and TRBJ1-6; TRBD1 matches at 7 bases. With 4 bases clipped from V and 8 bases from J, the junction kept 11 bases outside the gene matches. The CDR3 consists of 15 residues. CDR1 DFQATT and CDR2 SNEGSKA come from the germline V gene (reference sequence). This CDR3 is CSANAPTGSYSPLHF. The DNA for the CDR3 is TGCAGTGCTAACGCCCCGACAGGGTCTTATTCACCCCTCCACTTT.

This clonotype was detected a few times. The gene calls are TRBV5-1 and TRBJ2-2; 7 bases line up with TRBD1. The CDR3 totals 14 residues. The germline V gene encodes CDR1 SGHRS and CDR2 YFSETQ. Losses at the gene ends were 2 bases for V and 6 bases for J; bases not matched to a gene: 4. CDR3 in amino acids: CASSLGRGPGELFF. The CDR3 region has the DNA TGCGCCAGCAGCTTAGGAAGGGGGCCCGGGGAGCTGTTTTTT.

A remark on this clonotype: This clone may be a read error of a much larger clone one base away. This chain connects TRBV7-2 to TRBJ2-1, with 8 bases identical to TRBD2. The CDR3 contains 14 residues. The germline CDR1 and CDR2 sequences are SGHTA and FQGNSA. CDR3 coding DNA: TGTGGCAGCAGCTTAGTTCCGGGAGGGGATGAGCAGTTCTTC. It is translated as CGSSLVPGGDEQFF.

This clonotype occurred many times. V usage is TRBV6-5 and J usage is TRBJ1-1; possible D gene TRBD1, 5 bases. V lost 5 bases to trimming and J lost 1 base, with 17 bases between them. Germline V lookup: CDR1 MNHEY, CDR2 SVGAGI. The CDR3 is 16 residues long. The CDR3 protein is CASSTSAGQGNTEAFF. DNA for the CDR3: TGTGCCAGCAGTACCTCTGCGGGGCAGGGGAACACTGAAGCTTTCTTT.